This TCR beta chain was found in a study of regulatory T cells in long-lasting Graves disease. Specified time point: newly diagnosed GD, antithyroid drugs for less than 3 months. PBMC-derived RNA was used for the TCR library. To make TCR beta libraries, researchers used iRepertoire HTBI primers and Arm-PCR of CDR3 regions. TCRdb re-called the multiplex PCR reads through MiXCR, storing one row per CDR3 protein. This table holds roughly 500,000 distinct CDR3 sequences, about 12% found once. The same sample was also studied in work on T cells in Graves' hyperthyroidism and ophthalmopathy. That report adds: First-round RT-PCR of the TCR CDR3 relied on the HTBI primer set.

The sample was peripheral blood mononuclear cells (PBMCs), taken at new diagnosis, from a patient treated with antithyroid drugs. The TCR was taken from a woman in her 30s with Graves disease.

The CDR3 region has the DNA TGTGCCACCAGCAGAGGGCCTGGGCCAGAATACAATGAGCAGTTCTTC. Encoded protein: CATSRGPGPEYNEQFF. The V gene is TRBV15, the J gene TRBJ2-1; D not resolved. V lost 1 base, J lost 4 bases, and 14 bases lay in between. Germline V gene data show CDR1 as LNHNV and CDR2 as YYDKDF (reference sequence). This CDR3 has 16 amino acids. Filled out from reference TRBV15 and TRBJ2-1, the complete variable domain reads DAMVIQNPRYQVTQFGKPVTLSCSQTLNHNVMYWYQQKSSQAPKLLFHYYDKDFNNEADTPDNFQSRRPNTSFCFLDIRSPGLGDTAMYLCATSRGPGPEYNEQFFGPGTRLTVL.